The present TCR beta chain was sequenced within a study of lymphopenia after photon versus proton radiotherapy. In the case of this clone: Its antigen remains unknown.

There are 14 residues in the CDR3. The V end lost 6 bases, the J end lost 0 bases, and 11 bases lay between the germline ends. Germline lookup yields CDR1 SNHLY and CDR2 FYNNEI. Whole-study findings and limits: Relative stability marked proton patients; photon patients lost diversity and naive cells. Post-nadir TCR diversity decline inversely tracked overall survival among those who died. Only patients who died were analyzed for survival; proton advantage is unproven. Oligoclonal CD8+ Temra expansion after nadir drove photon patients' diversity drop.

Repertoires were generated with immunoSEQ multiplex PCR, while TCRdb's copy carries only in-frame clones and drops some. This sample has some 76,000 clones; roughly 90% occur once, and the top ten carry approximately 2.1%. The J gene is TRBJ1-2, the V gene TRBV2; D perhaps matches TRBD1 (5 bases). This sequence was found in a woman in her 40s with cholangiocarcinoma. The sample in question was peripheral blood, obtained from a patient treated with photon-based radiotherapy. This CDR3 is CASRLTAPNYGYTF. The CDR3, as DNA: TGTGCCAGCAGGCTGACAGCACCTAACTATGGCTACACCTTC.